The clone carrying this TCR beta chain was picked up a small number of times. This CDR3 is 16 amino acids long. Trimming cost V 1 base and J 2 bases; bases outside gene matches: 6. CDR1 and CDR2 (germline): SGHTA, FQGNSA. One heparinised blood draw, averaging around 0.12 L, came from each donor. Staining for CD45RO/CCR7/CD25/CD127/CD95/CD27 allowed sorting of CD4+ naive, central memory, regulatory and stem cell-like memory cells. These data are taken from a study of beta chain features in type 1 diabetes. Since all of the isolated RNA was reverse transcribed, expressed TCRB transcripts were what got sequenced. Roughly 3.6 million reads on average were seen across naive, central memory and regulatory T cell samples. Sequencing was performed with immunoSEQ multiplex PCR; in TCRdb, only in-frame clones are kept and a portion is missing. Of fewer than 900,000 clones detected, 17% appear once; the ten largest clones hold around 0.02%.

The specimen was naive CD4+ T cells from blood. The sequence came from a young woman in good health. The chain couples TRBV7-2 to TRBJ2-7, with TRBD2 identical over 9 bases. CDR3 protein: CASSLVVAGGTYEQYF. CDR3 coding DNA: TGTGCCAGCAGCTTAGTTGTCGCGGGAGGGACCTACGAGCAGTACTTC.